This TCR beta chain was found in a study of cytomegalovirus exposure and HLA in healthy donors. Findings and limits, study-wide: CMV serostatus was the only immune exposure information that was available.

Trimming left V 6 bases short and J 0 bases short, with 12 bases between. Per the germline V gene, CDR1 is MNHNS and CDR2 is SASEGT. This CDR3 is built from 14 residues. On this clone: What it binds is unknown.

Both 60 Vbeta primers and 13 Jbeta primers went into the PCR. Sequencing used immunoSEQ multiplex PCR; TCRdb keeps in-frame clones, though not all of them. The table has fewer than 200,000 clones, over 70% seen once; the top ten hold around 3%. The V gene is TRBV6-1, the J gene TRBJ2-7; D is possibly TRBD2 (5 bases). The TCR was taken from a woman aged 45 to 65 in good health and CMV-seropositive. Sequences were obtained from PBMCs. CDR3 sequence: CASRKEAASYEQYF. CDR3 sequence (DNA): TGTGCCAGCAGGAAGGAGGCAGCCTCCTACGAGCAGTACTTC.